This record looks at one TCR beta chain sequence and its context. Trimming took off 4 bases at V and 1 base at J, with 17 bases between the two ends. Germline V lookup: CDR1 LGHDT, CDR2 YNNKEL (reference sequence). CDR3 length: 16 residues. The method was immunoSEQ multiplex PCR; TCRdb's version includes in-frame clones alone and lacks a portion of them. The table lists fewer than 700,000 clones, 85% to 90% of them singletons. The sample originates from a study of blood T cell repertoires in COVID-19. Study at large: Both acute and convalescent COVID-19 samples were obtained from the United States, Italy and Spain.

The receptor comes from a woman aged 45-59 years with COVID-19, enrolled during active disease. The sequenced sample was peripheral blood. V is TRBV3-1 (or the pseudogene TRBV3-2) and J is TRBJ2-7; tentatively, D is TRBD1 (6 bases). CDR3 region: CASSPWTAALSYEQYF. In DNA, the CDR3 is TGTGCCAGCAGCCCTTGGACAGCAGCCCTGTCCTACGAGCAGTACTTC.